This T cell receptor beta chain derives from a study of cytomegalovirus exposure and HLA in healthy donors. Findings and limits, study-wide: Sequencing depth roughly uniform across donors was assumed in presence/absence analyses. Most TCR sequences were uncommon, yet certain public TCRs appeared in many donors. The classifier was said to identify cytomegalovirus status with high specificity and sensitivity. Highly shared variants forming one cluster were likely a sequencing artifact.

This PCR relied on a set of 60 Vbeta primers and 13 Jbeta primers. Here immunoSEQ multiplex PCR was the method, and the copy in TCRdb shows in-frame clones only, minus some. The table lists some 130,000 clones, 75% to 85% of them singletons. V lost 2 bases to trimming and J lost 4 bases; unmatched junction nucleotides: 5. Germline CDR1 and CDR2: MNHEY and SMNVEV (reference sequence). The CDR3 is 15 residues long. Of note for this clone: Its antigen remains unidentified.

The sample consisted of PBMCs. The source is a girl aged 2-10 years in good health and CMV-seronegative. The V and J genes are TRBV27 and TRBJ2-1; 7 bases agree with TRBD2. The DNA of the CDR3 is TGTGCCAGCAGTTTAGGCGGGAGACCTTACAATGAGCAGTTCTTC. Amino acid sequence: CASSLGGRPYNEQFF.